Sequencing of this T cell receptor beta chain was carried out in a study of monozygotic twins with cystic fibrosis. Some clones are missing from TCRdb's copy, which holds only in-frame ones; the method was immunoSEQ multiplex PCR. Among some 22,000 clones, around 97% were seen once, and the ten largest hold roughly 0.15%. The germline gives CDR1 SQVTM, CDR2 ANQGSEA. V shed 8 bases and J shed 7 bases, with 18 bases lying between them. CDR3 size: 13 residues. Of note for this clone: Its antigen remains unknown.

Study-level findings and limits: Nucleotide-identical clonotype sharing was significantly higher within monozygotic CF twin pairs than between unrelated CF individuals. J usage was most co-twin-similar in 8 of 16 pairs, V in 13.

The J gene is TRBJ2-1, the V gene TRBV29-1; possible D gene TRBD1, 6 bases. The source of this sequence is a girl under 18 with cystic fibrosis. The sequenced sample consisted of blood. The CDR3 here is CSTYRDPVNEQFF. The CDR3 DNA is TGCAGCACATACAGGGATCCGGTAAATGAGCAGTTCTTC.